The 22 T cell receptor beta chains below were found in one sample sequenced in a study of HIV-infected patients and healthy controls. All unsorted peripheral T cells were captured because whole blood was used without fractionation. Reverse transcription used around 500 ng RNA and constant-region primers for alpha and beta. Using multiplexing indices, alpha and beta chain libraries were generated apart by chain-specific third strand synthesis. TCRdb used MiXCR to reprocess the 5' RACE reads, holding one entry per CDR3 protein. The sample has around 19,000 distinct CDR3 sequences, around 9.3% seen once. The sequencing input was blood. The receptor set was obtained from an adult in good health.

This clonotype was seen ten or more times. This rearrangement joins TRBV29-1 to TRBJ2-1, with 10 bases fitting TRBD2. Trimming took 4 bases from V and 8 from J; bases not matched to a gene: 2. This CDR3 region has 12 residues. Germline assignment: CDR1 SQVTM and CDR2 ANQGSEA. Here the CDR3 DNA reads TGCAGCGTTGCTAGCGGGGGAGATGAGCAGTTCTTC. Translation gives CSVASGGDEQFF.

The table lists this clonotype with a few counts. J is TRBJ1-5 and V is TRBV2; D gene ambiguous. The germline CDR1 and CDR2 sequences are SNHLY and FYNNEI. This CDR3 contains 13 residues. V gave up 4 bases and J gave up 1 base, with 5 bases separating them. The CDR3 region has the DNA TGTGCCAGCAGTGGGCGAAGCAATCAGCCCCAGCATTTT. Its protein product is CASSGRSNQPQHF. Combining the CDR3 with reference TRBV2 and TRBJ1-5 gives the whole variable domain EPEVTQTPSHQVTQMGQEVILRCVPISNHLYFYWYRQILGQKVEFLVSFYNNEISEKSEIFDDQFSVERPDGSNFTLKIRSTKLEDSAMYFCASSGRSNQPQHFGDGTRLSIL.

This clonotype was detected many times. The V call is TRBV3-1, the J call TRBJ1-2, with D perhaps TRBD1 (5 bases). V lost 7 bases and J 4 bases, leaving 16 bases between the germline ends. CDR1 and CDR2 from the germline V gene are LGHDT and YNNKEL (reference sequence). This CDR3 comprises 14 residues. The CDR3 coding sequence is TGTGCCAGCACACCCTTTATGGACACCTATGGCTACACCTTC. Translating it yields CASTPFMDTYGYTF.

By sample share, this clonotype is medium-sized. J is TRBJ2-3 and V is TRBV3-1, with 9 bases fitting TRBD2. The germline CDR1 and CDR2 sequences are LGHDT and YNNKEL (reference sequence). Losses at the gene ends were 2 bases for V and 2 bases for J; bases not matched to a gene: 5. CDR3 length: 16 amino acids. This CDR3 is CASSQRRTSATDTQYF. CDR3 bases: TGTGCCAGCAGCCAACGACGGACTAGCGCCACAGATACGCAGTATTTT.

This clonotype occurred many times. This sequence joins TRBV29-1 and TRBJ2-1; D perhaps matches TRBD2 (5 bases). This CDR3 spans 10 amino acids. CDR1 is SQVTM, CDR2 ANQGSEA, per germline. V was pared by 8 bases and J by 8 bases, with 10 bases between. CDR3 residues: CSLRDYEQFF. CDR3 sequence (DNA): TGCAGCCTCCGGGATTATGAGCAGTTCTTC.

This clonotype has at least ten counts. The DNA of the CDR3 is TGTGCCAGCAGCCCCGGGGGCGGGCATGAAAAACTGTTTTTT. It specifies CASSPGGGHEKLFF. This chain uses TRBV9 with TRBJ1-4; D is perhaps TRBD1 (6 bases). Germline V gene sequence: CDR1 SGDLS, CDR2 YYNGEE. Trimming took off 4 bases at V and 6 bases at J, with 13 bases between the two ends. The CDR3 spans 14 residues.

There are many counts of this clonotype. The CDR3 loop is CASSYSGTVTDTQYF. DNA for the CDR3: TGCGCCAGCAGTTATTCCGGGACAGTCACAGATACGCAGTATTTT. The V call is TRBV5-1, the J call TRBJ2-3; TRBD1 agrees at 7 bases. Trimming took 5 bases from V and 2 from J; bases not matched to a gene: 8. The CDR3 has 15 residues. Germline V CDR1 and CDR2: SGHRS, YFSETQ.

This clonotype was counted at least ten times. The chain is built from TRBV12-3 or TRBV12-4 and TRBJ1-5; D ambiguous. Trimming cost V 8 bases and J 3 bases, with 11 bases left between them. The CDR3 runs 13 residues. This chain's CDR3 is CASCSDYNQPQHF. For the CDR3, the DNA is TGTGCCAGCTGCTCAGACTACAATCAGCCCCAGCATTTT.

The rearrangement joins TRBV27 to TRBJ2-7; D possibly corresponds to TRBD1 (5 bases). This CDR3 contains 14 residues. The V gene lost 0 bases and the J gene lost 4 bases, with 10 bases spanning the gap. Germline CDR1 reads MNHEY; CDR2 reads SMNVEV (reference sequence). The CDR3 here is CASSLSIRVYEQYF. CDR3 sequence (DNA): TGTGCCAGCAGTTTATCGATCAGGGTTTACGAGCAGTACTTC.

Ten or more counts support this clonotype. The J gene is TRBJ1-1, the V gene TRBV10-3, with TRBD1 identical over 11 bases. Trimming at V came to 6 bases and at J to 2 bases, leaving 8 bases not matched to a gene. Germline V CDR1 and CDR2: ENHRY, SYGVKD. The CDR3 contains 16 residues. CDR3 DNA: TGTGCCATCAGCATAACCGGGACAGGGGGTAACACTGAAGCTTTCTTT. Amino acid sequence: CAISITGTGGNTEAFF.

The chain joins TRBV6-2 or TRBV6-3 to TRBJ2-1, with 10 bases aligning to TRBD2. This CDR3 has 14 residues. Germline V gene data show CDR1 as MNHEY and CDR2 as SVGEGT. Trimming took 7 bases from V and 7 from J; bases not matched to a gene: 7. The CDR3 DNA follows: TGTGCCAGCATGGCTAGCGGGAGTCGTAATGAGCAGTTCTTC. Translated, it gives CASMASGSRNEQFF.

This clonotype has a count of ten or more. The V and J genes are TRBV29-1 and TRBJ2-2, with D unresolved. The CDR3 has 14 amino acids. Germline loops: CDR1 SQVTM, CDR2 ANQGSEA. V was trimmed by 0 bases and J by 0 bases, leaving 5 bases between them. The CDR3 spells CSVEEGSNTGELFF. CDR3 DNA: TGCAGCGTTGAAGAAGGGTCGAACACCGGGGAGCTGTTTTTT.

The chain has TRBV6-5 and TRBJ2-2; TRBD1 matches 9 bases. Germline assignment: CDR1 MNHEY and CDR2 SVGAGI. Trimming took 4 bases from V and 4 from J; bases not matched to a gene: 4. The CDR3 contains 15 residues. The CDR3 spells CASSLDRGSTGELFF. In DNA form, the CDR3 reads TGTGCCAGCAGTTTGGACAGGGGTTCCACCGGGGAGCTGTTTTTT.

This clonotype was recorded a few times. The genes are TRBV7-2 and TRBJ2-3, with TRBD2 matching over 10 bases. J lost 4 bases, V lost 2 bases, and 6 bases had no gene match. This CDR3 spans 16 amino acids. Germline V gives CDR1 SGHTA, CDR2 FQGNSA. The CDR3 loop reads CASSLWASGGSDTQYF. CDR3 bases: TGTGCCAGCAGCTTATGGGCTAGCGGGGGCTCAGATACGCAGTATTTT.

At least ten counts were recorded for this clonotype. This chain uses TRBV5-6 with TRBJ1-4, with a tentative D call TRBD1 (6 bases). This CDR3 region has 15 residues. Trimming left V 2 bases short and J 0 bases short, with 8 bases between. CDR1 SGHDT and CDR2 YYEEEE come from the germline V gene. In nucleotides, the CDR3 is TGTGCCAGCAGCTTAAGGACAGCAACTAATGAAAAACTGTTTTTT. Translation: CASSLRTATNEKLFF. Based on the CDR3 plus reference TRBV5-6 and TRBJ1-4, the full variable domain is DAGVTQSPTHLIKTRGQQVTLRCSPKSGHDTVSWYQQALGQGPQFIFQYYEEEERQRGNFPDRFSGHQFPNYSSELNVNALLLGDSALYLCASSLRTATNEKLFFGSGTQLSVL.

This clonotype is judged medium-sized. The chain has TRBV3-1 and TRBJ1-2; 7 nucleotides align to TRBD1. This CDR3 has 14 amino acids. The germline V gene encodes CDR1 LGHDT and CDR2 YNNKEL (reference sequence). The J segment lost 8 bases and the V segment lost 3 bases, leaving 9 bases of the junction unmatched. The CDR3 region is CASSHTTGAKGYTF. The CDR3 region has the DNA TGTGCCAGCAGCCATACTACAGGGGCGAAGGGCTACACCTTC.

This CDR3 reads CSAGGGSQPQHF. The CDR3 DNA reads as TGCAGTGCCGGGGGGGGGTCTCAGCCCCAGCATTTT. The chain combines TRBV20-1 with TRBJ1-5, with a tentative D call TRBD1 (5 bases). CDR3 length: 12 amino acids. V shed 6 bases and J shed 6 bases, with 12 bases lying between them. CDR1 is DFQATT and CDR2 is SNEGSKA in the germline V gene (reference sequence).

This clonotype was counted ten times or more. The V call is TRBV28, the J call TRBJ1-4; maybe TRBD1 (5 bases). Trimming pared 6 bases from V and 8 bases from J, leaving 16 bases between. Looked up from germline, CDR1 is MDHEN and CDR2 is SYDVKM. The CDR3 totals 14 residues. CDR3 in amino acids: CASSPGGRSEKLFF. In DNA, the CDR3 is TGTGCCAGCAGCCCCGGGGGTCGGAGCGAAAAACTGTTTTTT.

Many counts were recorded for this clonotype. DNA of the CDR3: TGCGCCAGCAGCCAAATCCCTGGACTAGCGGACTCCAATGAGCAGTTCTTC. This translates into CASSQIPGLADSNEQFF. The V gene is TRBV4-1, the J gene TRBJ2-1, with TRBD2 identical over 10 bases. J gave up 6 bases and V 2 bases, and 10 bases lay outside the gene matches. The CDR3 runs to 17 residues. Germline-derived CDR1 and CDR2 are MGHRA and YSYEKL.

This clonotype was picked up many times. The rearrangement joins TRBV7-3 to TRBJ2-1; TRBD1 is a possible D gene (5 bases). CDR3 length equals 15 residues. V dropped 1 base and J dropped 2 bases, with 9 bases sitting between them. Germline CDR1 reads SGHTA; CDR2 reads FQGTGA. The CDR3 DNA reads TGTGCCAGCAGCTTAAGCAGGGTTGCCTACAATGAGCAGTTCTTC. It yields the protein CASSLSRVAYNEQFF.

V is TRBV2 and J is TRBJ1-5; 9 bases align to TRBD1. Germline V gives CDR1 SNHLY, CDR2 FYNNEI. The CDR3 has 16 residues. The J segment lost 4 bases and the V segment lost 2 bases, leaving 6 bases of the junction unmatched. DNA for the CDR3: TGTGCCAGCAGTGAATGGGGACAGGGAGCAAATCAGCCCCAGCATTTT. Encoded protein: CASSEWGQGANQPQHF.

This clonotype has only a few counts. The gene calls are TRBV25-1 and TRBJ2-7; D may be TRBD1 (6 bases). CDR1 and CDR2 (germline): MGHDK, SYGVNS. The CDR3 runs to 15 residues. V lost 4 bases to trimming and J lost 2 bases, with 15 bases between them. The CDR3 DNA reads TGTGCCAGCAGTGGCCACCAACAGGGAACCTACGAGCAGTACTTC. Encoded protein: CASSGHQQGTYEQYF.